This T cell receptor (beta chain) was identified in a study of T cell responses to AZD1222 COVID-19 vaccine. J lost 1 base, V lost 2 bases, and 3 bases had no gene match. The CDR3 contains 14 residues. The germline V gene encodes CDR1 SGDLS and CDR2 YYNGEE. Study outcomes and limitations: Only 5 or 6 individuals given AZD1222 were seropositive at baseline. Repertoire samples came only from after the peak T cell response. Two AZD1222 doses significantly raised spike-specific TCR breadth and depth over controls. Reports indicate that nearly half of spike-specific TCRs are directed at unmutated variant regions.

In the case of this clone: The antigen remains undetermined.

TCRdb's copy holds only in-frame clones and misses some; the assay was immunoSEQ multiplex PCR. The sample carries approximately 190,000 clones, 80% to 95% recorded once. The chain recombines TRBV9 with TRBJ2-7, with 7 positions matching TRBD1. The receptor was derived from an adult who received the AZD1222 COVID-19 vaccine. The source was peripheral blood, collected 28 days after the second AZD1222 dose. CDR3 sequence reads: CASSVGTVSYEQYF. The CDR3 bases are TGTGCCAGCAGCGTCGGGACAGTATCCTACGAGCAGTACTTC.